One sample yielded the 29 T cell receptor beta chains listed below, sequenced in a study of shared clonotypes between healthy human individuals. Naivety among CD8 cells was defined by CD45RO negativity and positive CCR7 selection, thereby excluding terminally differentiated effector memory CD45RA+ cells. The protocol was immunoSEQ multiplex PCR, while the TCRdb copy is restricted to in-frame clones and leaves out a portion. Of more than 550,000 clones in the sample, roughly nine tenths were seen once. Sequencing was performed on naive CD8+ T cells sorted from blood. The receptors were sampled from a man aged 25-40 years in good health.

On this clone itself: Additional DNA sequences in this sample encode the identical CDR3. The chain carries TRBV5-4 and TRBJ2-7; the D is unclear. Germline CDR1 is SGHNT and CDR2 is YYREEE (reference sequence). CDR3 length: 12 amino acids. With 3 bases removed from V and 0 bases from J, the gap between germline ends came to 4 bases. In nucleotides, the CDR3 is TGTGCCAGCAGCTCAAGCTCCTACGAGCAGTACTTC. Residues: CASSSSSYEQYF. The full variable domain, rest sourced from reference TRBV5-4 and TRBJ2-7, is ETGVTQSPTHLIKTRGQQVTLRCSSQSGHNTVSWYQQALGQGPQFIFQYYREEENGRGNFPPRFSGLQFPNYSSELNVNALELDDSALYLCASSSSSYEQYFGPGTRLTVT.

CDR3 coding DNA: TGTGCCAGTAGTATAGATCTTGAGCGGGGATCGGGGGAGACCCAGTACTTC. It specifies CASSIDLERGSGETQYF. The chain combines TRBV19 with TRBJ2-5; 7 nucleotides line up with TRBD2. The ends lost 0 bases at V and 5 bases at J; junction bases unmatched: 12. The length of the CDR3 is 17 residues. Germline values: CDR1 LNHDA, CDR2 SQIVND (reference sequence).

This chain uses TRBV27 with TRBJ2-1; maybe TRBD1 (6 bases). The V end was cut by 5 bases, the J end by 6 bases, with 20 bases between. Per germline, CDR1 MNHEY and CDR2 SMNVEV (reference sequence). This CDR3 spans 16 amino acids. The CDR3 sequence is CASSRRQPGVFNEQFF. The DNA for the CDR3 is TGTGCCAGCAGTCGCCGACAGCCAGGGGTCTTCAATGAGCAGTTCTTC.

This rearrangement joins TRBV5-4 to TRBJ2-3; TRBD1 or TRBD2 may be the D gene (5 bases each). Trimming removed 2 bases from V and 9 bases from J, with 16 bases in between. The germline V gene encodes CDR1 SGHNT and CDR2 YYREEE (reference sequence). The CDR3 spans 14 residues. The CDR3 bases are TGTGCCAGCAGCTTTGGGACCTCCCCCGCGACGCAGTATTTT. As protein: CASSFGTSPATQYF.

CDR3 region: CASSPPNGMWGYTF. CDR3 DNA: TGTGCCAGCAGTCCCCCCAACGGGATGTGGGGCTACACCTTC. This sequence joins TRBV27 and TRBJ1-2; no clear D gene. Germline CDR1 reads MNHEY; CDR2 reads SMNVEV (reference sequence). Trimming took 5 bases from V and 8 from J, leaving 18 bases between them. This CDR3 is 14 amino acids long.

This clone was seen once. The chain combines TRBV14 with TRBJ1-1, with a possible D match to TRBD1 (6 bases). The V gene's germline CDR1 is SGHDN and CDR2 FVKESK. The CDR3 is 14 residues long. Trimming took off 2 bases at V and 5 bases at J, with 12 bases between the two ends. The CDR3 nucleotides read TGTGCCAGCAGCCAAACGCAGGGGAGGACTGAAGCTTTCTTT. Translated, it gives CASSQTQGRTEAFF.

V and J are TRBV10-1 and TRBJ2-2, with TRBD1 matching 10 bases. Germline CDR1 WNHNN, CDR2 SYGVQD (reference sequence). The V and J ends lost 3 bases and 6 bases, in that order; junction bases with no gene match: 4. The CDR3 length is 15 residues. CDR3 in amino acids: CASSDAGTGAGELFF. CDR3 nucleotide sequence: TGCGCCAGCAGTGATGCCGGGACAGGGGCCGGGGAGCTGTTTTTT.

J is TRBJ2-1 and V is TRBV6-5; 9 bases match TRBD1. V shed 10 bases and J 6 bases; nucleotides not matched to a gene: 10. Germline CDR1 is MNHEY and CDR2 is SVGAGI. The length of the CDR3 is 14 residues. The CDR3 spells CATALGQGINEQFF. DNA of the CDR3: TGTGCCACTGCGTTGGGACAGGGCATCAATGAGCAGTTCTTC.

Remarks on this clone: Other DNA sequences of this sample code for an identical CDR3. CDR3 loop: CASSLGQIYEQYF. For the CDR3, the DNA is TGTGCCAGCAGCTTGGGACAAATTTACGAGCAGTACTTC. V usage is TRBV11-2 and J usage is TRBJ2-7, with a tentative D call TRBD1 (6 bases). The germline V gene has CDR1 SGHAT and CDR2 FQNNGV. V dropped 3 bases and J dropped 4 bases, with 10 bases sitting between them. CDR3 size: 13 residues.

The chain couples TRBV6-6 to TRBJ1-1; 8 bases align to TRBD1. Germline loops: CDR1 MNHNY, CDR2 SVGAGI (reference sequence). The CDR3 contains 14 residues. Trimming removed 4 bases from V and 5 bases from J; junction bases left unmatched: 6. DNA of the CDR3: TGTGCCAGCAGTTTAGCAGGGGGCAGTACTGAAGCTTTCTTT. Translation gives CASSLAGGSTEAFF.

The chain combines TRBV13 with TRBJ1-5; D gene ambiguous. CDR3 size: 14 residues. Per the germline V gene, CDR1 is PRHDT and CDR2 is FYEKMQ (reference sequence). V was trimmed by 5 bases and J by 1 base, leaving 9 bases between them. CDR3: CASSQRGSNQPQHF. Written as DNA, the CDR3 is TGTGCCAGCAGCCAACGCGGGAGCAATCAGCCCCAGCATTTT.

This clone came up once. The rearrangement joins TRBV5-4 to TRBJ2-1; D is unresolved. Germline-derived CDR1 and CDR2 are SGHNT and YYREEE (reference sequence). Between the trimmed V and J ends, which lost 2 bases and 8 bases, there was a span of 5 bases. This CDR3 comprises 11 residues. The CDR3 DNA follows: TGTGCCAGCAGCTTAAGGGATGAGCAGTTCTTC. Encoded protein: CASSLRDEQFF.

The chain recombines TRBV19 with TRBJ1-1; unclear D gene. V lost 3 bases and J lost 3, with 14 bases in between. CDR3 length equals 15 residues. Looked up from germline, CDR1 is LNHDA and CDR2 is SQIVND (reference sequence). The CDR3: CASSMARVTYTEAFF. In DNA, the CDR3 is TGTGCCAGTAGTATGGCTCGGGTAACCTACACTGAAGCTTTCTTT.

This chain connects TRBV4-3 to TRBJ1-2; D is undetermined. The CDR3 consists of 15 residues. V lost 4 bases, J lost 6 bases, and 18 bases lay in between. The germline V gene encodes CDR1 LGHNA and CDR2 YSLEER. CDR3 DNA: TGCGCCAGCAGCCCCGGGAGTTCGACAAGCCATGGCTACACCTTC. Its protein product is CASSPGSSTSHGYTF.

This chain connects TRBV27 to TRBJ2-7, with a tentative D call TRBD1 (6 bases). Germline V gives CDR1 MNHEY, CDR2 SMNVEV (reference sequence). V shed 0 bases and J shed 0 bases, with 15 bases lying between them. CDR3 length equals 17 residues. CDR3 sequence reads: CASSLSMAGTPSYEQYF. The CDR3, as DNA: TGTGCCAGCAGTTTATCGATGGCCGGGACACCCTCCTACGAGCAGTACTTC.

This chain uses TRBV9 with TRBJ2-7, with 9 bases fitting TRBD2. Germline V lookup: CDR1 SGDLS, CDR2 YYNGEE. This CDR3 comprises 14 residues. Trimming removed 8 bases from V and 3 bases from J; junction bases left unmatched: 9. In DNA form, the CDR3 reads TGTGCCAGGGCTAGGACTAGCGCCAACTACGAGCAGTACTTC. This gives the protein CARARTSANYEQYF.

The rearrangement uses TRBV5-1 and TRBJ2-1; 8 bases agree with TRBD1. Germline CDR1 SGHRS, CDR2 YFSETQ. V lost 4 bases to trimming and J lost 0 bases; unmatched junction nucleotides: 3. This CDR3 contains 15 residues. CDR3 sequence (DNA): TGCGCCAGCAGCACAACAGGGGGCTCCTACAATGAGCAGTTCTTC. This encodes CASSTTGGSYNEQFF. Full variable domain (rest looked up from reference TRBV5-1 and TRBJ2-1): KAGVTQTPRYLIKTRGQQVTLSCSPISGHRSVSWYQQTPGQGLQFLFEYFSETQRNKGNFPGRFSGRQFSNSRSEMNVSTLELGDSALYLCASSTTGGSYNEQFFGPGTRLTVL.

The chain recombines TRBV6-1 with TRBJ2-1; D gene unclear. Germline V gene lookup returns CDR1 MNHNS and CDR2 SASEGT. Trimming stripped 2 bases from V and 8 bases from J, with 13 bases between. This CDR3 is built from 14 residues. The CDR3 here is CASSELGMGDEQFF. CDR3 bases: TGTGCCAGCAGTGAACTAGGAATGGGTGATGAGCAGTTCTTC.

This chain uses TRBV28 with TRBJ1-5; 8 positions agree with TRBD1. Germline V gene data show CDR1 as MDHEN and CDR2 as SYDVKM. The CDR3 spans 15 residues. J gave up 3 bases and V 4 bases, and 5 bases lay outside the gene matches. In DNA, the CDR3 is TGTGCCAGCAGTTCCAGGGGGCGATACAATCAGCCCCAGCATTTT. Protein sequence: CASSSRGRYNQPQHF.

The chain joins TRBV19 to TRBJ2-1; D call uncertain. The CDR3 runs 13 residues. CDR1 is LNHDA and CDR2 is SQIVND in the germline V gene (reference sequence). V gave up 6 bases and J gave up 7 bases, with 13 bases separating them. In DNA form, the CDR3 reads TGTGCCAGTAGCCTGGTGCTGCTGAATGAGCAGTTCTTC. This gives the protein CASSLVLLNEQFF. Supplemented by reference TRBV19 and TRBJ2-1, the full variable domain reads DGGITQSPKYLFRKEGQNVTLSCEQNLNHDAMYWYRQDPGQGLRLIYYSQIVNDFQKGDIAEGYSVSREKKESFPLTVTSAQKNPTAFYLCASSLVLLNEQFFGPGTRLTVL.

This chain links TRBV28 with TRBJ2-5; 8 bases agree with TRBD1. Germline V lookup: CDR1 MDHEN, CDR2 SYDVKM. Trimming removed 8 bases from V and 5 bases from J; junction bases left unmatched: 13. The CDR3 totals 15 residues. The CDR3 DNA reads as TGTGCCAGCGCATTAAGGACAGGGACTCTGGAGACCCAGTACTTC. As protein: CASALRTGTLETQYF.

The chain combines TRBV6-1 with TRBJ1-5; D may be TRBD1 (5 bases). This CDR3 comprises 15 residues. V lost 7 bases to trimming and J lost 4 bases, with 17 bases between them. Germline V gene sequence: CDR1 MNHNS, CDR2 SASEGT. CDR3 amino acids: CASMVQADRNQPQHF. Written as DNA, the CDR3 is TGTGCCAGCATGGTACAGGCGGATCGGAATCAGCCCCAGCATTTT.

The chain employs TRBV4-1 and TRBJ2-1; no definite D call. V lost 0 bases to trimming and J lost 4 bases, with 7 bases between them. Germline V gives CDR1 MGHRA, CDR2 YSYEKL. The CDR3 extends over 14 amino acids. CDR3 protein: CASSQERLYNEQFF. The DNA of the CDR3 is TGCGCCAGCAGCCAAGAGAGACTTTACAATGAGCAGTTCTTC.

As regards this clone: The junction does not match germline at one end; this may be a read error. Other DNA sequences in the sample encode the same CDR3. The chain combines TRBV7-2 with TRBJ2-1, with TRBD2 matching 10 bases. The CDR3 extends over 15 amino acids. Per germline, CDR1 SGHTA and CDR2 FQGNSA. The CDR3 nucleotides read TGTGCCAGCAGCCTAGCGGGAGCCTCCTACAATGAGCAGTTCTTC. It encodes CASSLAGASYNEQFF.

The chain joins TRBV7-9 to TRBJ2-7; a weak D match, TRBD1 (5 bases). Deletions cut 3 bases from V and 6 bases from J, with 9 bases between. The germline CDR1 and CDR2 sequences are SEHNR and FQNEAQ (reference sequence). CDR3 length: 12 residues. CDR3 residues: CASSFDSLEQYF. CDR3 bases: TGTGCCAGCAGCTTCGACAGCCTCGAGCAGTACTTC. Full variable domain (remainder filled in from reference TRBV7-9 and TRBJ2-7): DTGVSQNPRHKITKRGQNVTFRCDPISEHNRLYWYRQTLGQGPEFLTYFQNEAQLEKSRLLSDRFSAERPKGSFSTLEIQRTEQGDSAMYLCASSFDSLEQYFGPGTRLTVT.

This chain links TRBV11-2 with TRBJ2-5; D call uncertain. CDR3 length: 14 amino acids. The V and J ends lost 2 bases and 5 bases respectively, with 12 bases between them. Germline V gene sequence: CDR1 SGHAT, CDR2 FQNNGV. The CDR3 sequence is CASSLLTSTETQYF. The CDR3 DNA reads TGTGCCAGCAGCTTACTGACAAGCACGGAGACCCAGTACTTC.

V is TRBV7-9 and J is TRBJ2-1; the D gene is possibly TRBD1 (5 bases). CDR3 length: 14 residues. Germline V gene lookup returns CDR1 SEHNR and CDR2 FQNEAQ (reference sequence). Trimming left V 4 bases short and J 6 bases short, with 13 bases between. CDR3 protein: CASSSYRKGNEQFF. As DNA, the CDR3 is TGTGCCAGCAGCTCCTACAGGAAAGGCAATGAGCAGTTCTTC.

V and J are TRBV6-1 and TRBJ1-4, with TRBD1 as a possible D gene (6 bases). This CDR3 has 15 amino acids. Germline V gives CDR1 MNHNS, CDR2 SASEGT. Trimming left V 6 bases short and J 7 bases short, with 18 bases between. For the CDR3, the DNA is TGTGCCAGCAGACACAAGCGGGGGGCGGGTGAAAAACTGTTTTTT. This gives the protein CASRHKRGAGEKLFF.

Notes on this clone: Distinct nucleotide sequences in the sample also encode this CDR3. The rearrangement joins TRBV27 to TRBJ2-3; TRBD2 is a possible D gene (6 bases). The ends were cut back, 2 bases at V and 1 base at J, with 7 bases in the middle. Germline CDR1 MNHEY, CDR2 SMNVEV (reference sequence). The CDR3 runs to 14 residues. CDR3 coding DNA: TGTGCCAGCAGTTTAGGAGGGGGCACAGATACGCAGTATTTT. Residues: CASSLGGGTDTQYF.